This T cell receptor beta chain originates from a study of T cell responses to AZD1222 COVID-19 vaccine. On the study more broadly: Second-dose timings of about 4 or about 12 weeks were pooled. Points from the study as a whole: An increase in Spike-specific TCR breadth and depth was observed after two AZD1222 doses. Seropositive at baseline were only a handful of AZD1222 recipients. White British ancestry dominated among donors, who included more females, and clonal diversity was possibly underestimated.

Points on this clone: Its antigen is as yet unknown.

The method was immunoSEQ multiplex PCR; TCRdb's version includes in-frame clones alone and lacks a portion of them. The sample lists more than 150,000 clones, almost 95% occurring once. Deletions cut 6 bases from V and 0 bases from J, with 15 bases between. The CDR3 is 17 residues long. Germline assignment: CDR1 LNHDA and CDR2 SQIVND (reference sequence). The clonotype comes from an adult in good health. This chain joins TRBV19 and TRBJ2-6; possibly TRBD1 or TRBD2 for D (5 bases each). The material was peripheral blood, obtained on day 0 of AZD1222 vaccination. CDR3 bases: TGTGCCAGTAGCGGGGACCCGCTCGTCTCTGGGGCCAACGTCCTGACTTTC. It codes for CASSGDPLVSGANVLTF.